This T cell receptor (beta chain) was captured by sequencing in a study of cytomegalovirus exposure and HLA in healthy donors. About the research overall: There were some 81 million unique TCRs (from HLA-typed donors) in an early data release. Findings and caveats of the study: The authors later linked a missense DCLRE1C variant to TCR beta V- and J-gene trimming.

Each donor was nominally healthy when sampled (though unrecorded immune exposures were likely). V was trimmed by 0 bases and J by 4 bases, leaving 13 bases between them. The CDR3 runs to 16 residues. Germline CDR1 is MNHEY and CDR2 is SVGAGI. 60 Vbeta and 13 Jbeta primers were used in PCR. Repertoires were generated with immunoSEQ multiplex PCR, while TCRdb's copy carries only in-frame clones and drops some. Of over 150,000 clones in the sample, just under 75% were seen once. With regard to this clone: What it recognizes is unknown.

The clonotype originates from a man younger than 45 in good health and CMV-seropositive. The chain employs TRBV6-5 and TRBJ1-3; no clear D gene. Sequencing was carried out using PBMCs. The CDR3 DNA is TGTGCCAGCAGTTACTCGCCAGGCCGTACCGGAAACACCATATATTTT. This gives the protein CASSYSPGRTGNTIYF.